One T cell receptor (beta chain) is described in this entry. Antigen unknown. The sample belongs to a study of cytotoxic CD8 clonotypes in ibrutinib-treated CLL. Study in general: Results showed roughly 24 partial and 2 complete responses; following median around 68 months, about 15 remained remitted, approximately twelve advanced. Response samples came after a median roughly 11 months of treatment, range 6 to 36. Study conclusions and caveats: Baseline clonality was higher than in age-matched healthy donors and moved in step with circulating CD8+ T-cell counts.

Data came from immunoSEQ multiplex PCR; TCRdb stores just in-frame clones and leaves some out. The top ten clones hold roughly 35% of a sample with about 120,000 clones, 58% of them seen once. The CDR3 consists of 16 residues. In germline, CDR1 is ENHRY, CDR2 SYGVKD. With 3 bases removed from V and 0 bases from J, the gap between germline ends came to 15 bases. The TCR comes from a human donor with chronic lymphocytic leukemia. V gene TRBV10-3 combines with J gene TRBJ2-7, with D perhaps being TRBD1 or TRBD2 (6 bases each). The sequenced sample was PBMCs, obtained after 24 months of ibrutinib treatment. The CDR3 sequence: CAISDHGGQSSYEQYF. CDR3 DNA sequence: TGTGCCATCAGTGACCACGGGGGCCAAAGCTCCTACGAGCAGTACTTC.